This T cell receptor (beta chain) is drawn from a study of T cells in localized non-small cell lung cancer. CDR1 is SEHNR and CDR2 is FQNEAQ in the germline V gene (reference sequence). The CDR3 loop spans 11 amino acids. Some clones are missing from TCRdb's copy, which holds only in-frame ones; the method was immunoSEQ multiplex PCR. The sample holds tens of thousands of clones, about 85% seen once. With regard to this clone: Its antigen remains unidentified. One end of the junction is discordant with germline, which a read error may explain.

General observations from the study: The tumor had only one region sequenced, so heterogeneity remains possible. Uninvolved nearby lung showed the greatest T cell clonality, exceeding that found in tumor. Adjacent lung had a median around 50 of the 100 largest tumor clones.

The source material was peripheral blood, sampled before any cancer treatment. The source of this sequence is a woman aged 18 to 55 with stage III lung adenocarcinoma. V gene TRBV7-9 combines with J gene TRBJ2-3, with unresolved D. In DNA, the CDR3 is TGTGCCAGCAGCCTAGCAGATACGCAGTATTTT. It translates to CASSLADTQYF.